The 29 T cell receptor beta chains below come from one sample, sequenced in a study of tumor-infiltrating lymphocytes in glioblastoma multiforme. Three nested ARM-PCR rounds with V-beta and C-beta primers built TCRB libraries. MiXCR, run by TCRdb on the multiplex PCR reads, gives a single entry per CDR3 protein. The table has 25,000 to 40,000 distinct CDR3 sequences, around 55% seen once. The material sequenced was brain tumor tissue. Receptor source: a male donor with glioblastoma.

Notes on this clonotype: The junction and the germline gene differ at one end; a read error may be behind it. V and J are TRBV11-2 and TRBJ2-7, with D perhaps TRBD2 (5 bases). Germline V lookup: CDR1 SGHAT, CDR2 FQNNGV. The CDR3 covers 15 residues. In DNA, the CDR3 is TGTGTCAGCAGCTCGTCTAGCCTAGCACTATACGAGCAGTACTTC. It codes for CVSSSSSLALYEQYF. Full variable domain (rest looked up from reference TRBV11-2 and TRBJ2-7): EAGVAQSPRYKIIEKRQSVAFWCNPISGHATLYWYQQILGQGPKLLIQFQNNGVVDDSQLPKDRFSAERLKGVDSTLKIQPAKLEDSAVYLCVSSSSSLALYEQYFGPGTRLTVT.

A few counts support this clonotype. The V and J genes are TRBV20-1 and TRBJ2-6; D is tentatively TRBD1 or TRBD2 (5 bases each). The CDR3 covers 15 residues. V lost 5 bases to trimming and J lost 1 base, with 12 bases between them. CDR1 DFQATT and CDR2 SNEGSKA come from the germline V gene (reference sequence). CDR3 coding DNA: TGCAGTGCTCGGGACCCGATGTCTGGGGCCAACGTCCTGACTTTC. Residues: CSARDPMSGANVLTF.

On this clonotype: A read error is possible here, since a much larger clone lies one base away. The rearrangement joins TRBV28 to TRBJ2-7; D possibly corresponds to TRBD1 (5 bases). Germline CDR1 MDHEN, CDR2 SYDVKM. CDR3 length: 13 residues. This CDR3 reads CVSSSQAIYEQYF. The CDR3 nucleotides are TGTGTCAGCAGTTCACAGGCTATCTACGAGCAGTACTTC.

This clonotype was observed a single time. Without the conserved terminal phenylalanine or tryptophan, this CDR3 likely stems from a read error. The DNA is omitted, as the CDR3 cannot be located on it reliably, and the CDR3 follows TCRdb's listing. The chain recombines TRBV6-5 with TRBJ1-6; the table calls TRBD1, which could not be checked here. The CDR3 totals 13 residues, both ends included. Germline V CDR1 and CDR2: MNHEY, SVGAGI. The CDR3 sequence: CASRTGEFSPIHV.

This chain uses TRBV6-6 with TRBJ2-3, with D tentatively TRBD2 (6 bases). The V end lost 4 bases, the J end lost 3 bases, and 11 bases lay between the germline ends. This CDR3 has 14 amino acids. Germline CDR1 MNHNY, CDR2 SVGAGI (reference sequence). The CDR3: CASSCIRETDTQYF. The CDR3 nucleotides read TGTGCCAGCAGTTGCATTCGGGAGACAGATACGCAGTATTTT.

As regards this clonotype: This CDR3 fails to terminate in the conserved phenylalanine or tryptophan, so it likely reflects a read error. The rearrangement links TRBV5-1 to TRBJ2-1; D is perhaps TRBD2 (7 bases). The CDR3 length is 14 residues. Per germline, CDR1 SGHRS and CDR2 YFSETQ. V lost 2 bases, J lost 7 bases, and 13 bases lay in between. As DNA, the CDR3 is TGCGCCAGCAGCTTCGGGGGGCCGGAGAATGAGCAGTTCTCC. This sequence encodes CASSFGGPENEQFS.

As concerns this clonotype: The germline gene is not matched at one end of the junction; a read error may be the cause. This sequence joins TRBV11-2 and TRBJ2-2; 8 bases match TRBD2. Germline V gene lookup returns CDR1 SGHAT and CDR2 FQNNGV. This CDR3 is 18 amino acids long. The CDR3 reads CASSFVLAGIYHTGELFF. CDR3 nucleotide sequence: TGTGCTAGCAGCTTCGTCTTAGCGGGAATCTACCACACCGGGGAGCTGTTTTTT.

Concerning this clonotype: A much larger clonotype is one base distant, so this may be a read error. J is TRBJ2-1 and V is TRBV12-3 or TRBV12-4, with 9 bases matching TRBD2. The CDR3 spans 15 residues. The CDR3 bases are TGTGCCAACAGTCGCCTAGCGGGACAAGACAATGAGCAGTTCTTC. Translation gives CANSRLAGQDNEQFF.

This clonotype is large (0.1 to 1%) by share. Here the CDR3 DNA reads TGCAGTGCTAGAGATGGGGGGGGACTTGGGTCTGAAGCTTTCTTT. Residues: CSARDGGGLGSEAFF. V gene TRBV20-1 combines with J gene TRBJ1-1; tentative D call: TRBD1 (5 bases). The CDR3 consists of 15 residues. Per the germline V gene, CDR1 is DFQATT and CDR2 is SNEGSKA (reference sequence). Trimming took off 0 bases at V and 6 bases at J, with 17 bases between the two ends.

To note about this clonotype: A much larger clone sits a single nucleotide away, making a read error possible. The chain links TRBV12-3 or TRBV12-4 to TRBJ1-1; D is unresolved. The CDR3 is made up of 12 amino acids. The CDR3 region is CAGSELGTEAFF. As DNA, the CDR3 is TGTGCCGGCAGTGAGTTGGGCACTGAAGCTTTCTTT.

V and J are TRBV12-3 or TRBV12-4 and TRBJ2-6; a weak D match, TRBD1 (6 bases). V was trimmed by 4 bases and J by 1 base, leaving 8 bases between them. CDR3 length equals 15 residues. CDR3 sequence: CASSYTGSGANVLTF. The CDR3, as DNA: TGTGCCAGCAGTTATACAGGGTCTGGGGCCAACGTCCTGACTTTC.

The V call is TRBV12-3 or TRBV12-4, the J call TRBJ1-5; D gene unclear. The CDR3 extends over 14 amino acids. V was trimmed by 5 bases and J by 0 bases, leaving 8 bases between them. CDR3 amino acids: CASSDQRSNQPQHF. CDR3 nucleotide sequence: TGTGCCAGCAGTGACCAGCGTAGCAATCAGCCCCAGCATTTT.

This clonotype is medium-sized (0.01 to 0.1%) within its sample. The chain combines TRBV11-2 with TRBJ1-1, with D maybe TRBD1 (5 bases). The V gene lost 6 bases and the J gene lost 10 bases, with 15 bases spanning the gap. The CDR3 runs to 12 residues. The germline V gene has CDR1 SGHAT and CDR2 FQNNGV. CDR3 nucleotides: TGTGCCAGCAGGGATCAGGGAGGTAGAGCTTTCTTT. It specifies CASRDQGGRAFF.

This clonotype occurred many times. The gene calls are TRBV10-2 and TRBJ1-5, with a weak D call TRBD1 (5 bases). V was cut by 6 bases and J by 4 bases, with 13 bases left in between. The CDR3 loop spans 14 amino acids. The germline V gene has CDR1 WSHSY and CDR2 SAAADI. The DNA of the CDR3 is TGCGCCAGCAGCGGGGCCGGACGGAATCAGCCCCAGCATTTT. Protein product: CASSGAGRNQPQHF.

A remark on this clonotype: The junction departs from germline at one end; a sequencing error may be responsible. The CDR3 coding sequence is TGTGCCAGCAGTCAACAGGGATACGAGAAGTACTTC. Protein product: CASSQQGYEKYF. The chain joins TRBV28 to TRBJ2-7; D is possibly TRBD1 (6 bases). Germline CDR1 MDHEN, CDR2 SYDVKM. This CDR3 spans 12 amino acids.

The chain has TRBV21-1 and TRBJ2-1; TRBD1, the D gene given by the table, was not confirmed from the DNA. TRBV21-1 is a documented pseudogene. The CDR3 is made up of 15 amino acids. CDR3: CASRNERRGADEQFF. For the CDR3, the DNA is TGTGCCAGCCGCAATGAGAGACGGGGGGCGGATGAGCAGTTCTTC.

This clonotype came up a few times. This chain connects TRBV2 to TRBJ1-5, with a tentative D call TRBD1 (6 bases). Germline V gives CDR1 SNHLY, CDR2 FYNNEI. This CDR3 is built from 13 residues. The V and J ends lost 1 base and 7 bases respectively, with 8 bases between them. The CDR3 loop reads CASSEEGGQPQHF. CDR3 DNA sequence: TGTGCCAGCAGTGAAGAGGGGGGGCAGCCCCAGCATTTT. Filled out from reference TRBV2 and TRBJ1-5, the complete variable domain reads EPEVTQTPSHQVTQMGQEVILRCVPISNHLYFYWYRQILGQKVEFLVSFYNNEISEKSEIFDDQFSVERPDGSNFTLKIRSTKLEDSAMYFCASSEEGGQPQHFGDGTRLSIL.

This clonotype has at least ten counts. The chain combines TRBV4-1 with TRBJ1-1; 8 positions match TRBD1. CDR1 is MGHRA and CDR2 is YSYEKL in the germline V gene. This CDR3 comprises 18 residues. J was trimmed by 0 bases and V by 4 bases; bases with no gene match: 13. CDR3 residues: CASSRGQVVSSMNTEAFF. In DNA form, the CDR3 reads TGCGCCAGCAGCCGGGGACAGGTAGTCTCCTCGATGAACACTGAAGCTTTCTTT.

This clonotype has only a few counts. This may stem from a read error, because a much larger clone lies one nucleotide away. J is TRBJ2-7 and V is TRBV28, with 7 bases identical to TRBD1. CDR1 MDHEN and CDR2 SYDVKM come from the germline V gene. After removal of 6 bases from V and 11 bases from J, the junction contained 10 bases not matched to a gene. The CDR3 sequence is 12 residues long. CDR3 in DNA: TGTGCCAGCAGCCGACAGGGCGCCCGAGAGTACTTC. Translating it yields CASSRQGAREYF.

This clonotype has only one observation. Its ends do not fully match the called genes, so a read error is possible. The rearrangement uses TRBV20-1 and TRBJ1-2; D remains unclear. The CDR3 totals 10 residues. CDR1 is DFQATT, CDR2 SNEGSKA, per germline (reference sequence). CDR3 DNA: TGCAGTGCTAGGGAAGGAAGCTACGTCTTC. Protein: CSAREGSYVF.

On this clonotype itself: It may be a read error: a sequence one base away is much more abundant. The CDR3 ends on some other residue instead of the conserved phenylalanine or tryptophan, so this is likely a read error. The chain links TRBV10-3 to TRBJ2-7; either TRBD1 or TRBD2 may supply D (5 bases each). With 6 bases removed from V and 2 bases from J, the gap between germline ends came to 14 bases. Germline CDR1 ENHRY, CDR2 SYGVKD. The CDR3 contains 14 residues. The CDR3 reads CAISSKGPTYEQYL. As DNA, the CDR3 is TGTGCCATCAGCTCCAAGGGACCAACCTACGAGCAGTACCTC.

Comment on this clonotype: The junction departs from the called germline gene at one end, perhaps through a read error. The chain joins TRBV10-3 to TRBJ2-5; no clear D. This CDR3 is built from 11 residues. Germline CDR1 is ENHRY and CDR2 is SYGVKD. This chain's CDR3 is CAISEMEIQCF. In nucleotides, the CDR3 is TGTGCCATCAGTGAGATGGAGATCCAGTGCTTC.

The chain recombines TRBV10-3 with TRBJ1-1, with D perhaps matching TRBD1 (6 bases). The CDR3 length is 15 residues. Germline V gene sequence: CDR1 ENHRY, CDR2 SYGVKD. The V end was cut by 5 bases, the J end by 2 bases, with 15 bases between. DNA of the CDR3: TGTGCCATCAGTCCACAAGACAGGAAAAACACTGAAGCTTTCTTT. It yields the protein CAISPQDRKNTEAFF.

This clonotype showed up just once. This could be a read error, since a much larger clone is one nucleotide away. The missing conserved phenylalanine or tryptophan at the end of this CDR3 makes a read error likely. The gene calls are TRBV5-1 and TRBJ2-2; unclear D gene. V lost 6 bases and J 8 bases, leaving 8 bases between the germline ends. CDR3 length equals 11 residues. Germline-derived CDR1 and CDR2 are SGHRS and YFSETQ. CDR3 sequence: CASTFSGELFS. In DNA, the CDR3 is TGCGCCAGCACCTTCTCGGGGGAGCTGTTTTCT.

Comment on this clonotype: Its ends do not fully match the called genes, so a read error is possible. The rearrangement links TRBV6-2 or TRBV6-3 to TRBJ2-5; the match to TRBD2 covers 9 bases. CDR3 length: 16 amino acids. In germline, CDR1 is MNHEY, CDR2 SVGEGT. The chain's CDR3 is CATKRAGGYYQETQYF. The CDR3 region has the DNA TGCGCCACTAAAAGAGCGGGGGGATACTACCAAGAGACCCAGTACTTC.

This clonotype was seen a single time. The chain recombines TRBV6-1 with TRBJ1-5; 7 bases are a match to TRBD1. The length of the CDR3 is 15 residues. Germline-derived CDR1 and CDR2 are MNHNS and SASEGT. J gave up 10 bases and V 1 base, and 10 bases lay outside the gene matches. CDR3 bases: TGTGCCAGCAGTGAAGAAGGGGGCGCGTCGGAACCCCAGCATTTT. Translation: CASSEEGGASEPQHF.

This chain uses TRBV11-2 with TRBJ2-1, with D unclear. CDR3 length equals 11 residues. Germline V CDR1 and CDR2: SGHAT, FQNNGV. Between the trimmed V and J ends, which lost 1 base and 9 bases, there was a span of 4 bases. The CDR3 here is CASSLAGEQFF. The CDR3 bases are TGTGCCAGCAGCTTAGCCGGTGAGCAGTTCTTC.

This clonotype was seen a few times. V and J are TRBV6-5 and TRBJ1-1, with D possibly TRBD1 on 5 matching bases. The germline CDR1 and CDR2 sequences are MNHEY and SVGAGI. The V and J ends lost 11 bases and 6 bases respectively, with 19 bases between them. The CDR3 extends over 13 amino acids. The CDR3 region is CAAFSGAASEAFF. CDR3 bases: TGTGCCGCCTTCAGTGGGGCAGCCTCTGAAGCTTTCTTT.

On this clonotype itself: Germline is not matched at one junction end, which may reflect a read error. This sequence joins TRBV20-1 and TRBJ2-7; TRBD1 might be the D (6 bases). Germline CDR1 and CDR2: DFQATT and SNEGSKA (reference sequence). The CDR3 has 14 amino acids. CDR3 sequence reads: CNAGKDSGNYGQYF. The CDR3 nucleotides are TGCAATGCTGGGAAGGACAGCGGAAACTACGGGCAGTACTTC.